This T cell receptor beta chain was recorded in a study of PD-1 blockade in classical Hodgkin lymphoma. Study summary: Intravenous nivolumab at 3 mg/kg was given to patients every 2 weeks. Study results and limitations: Relapsed/refractory patients reportedly had lower baseline diversity than newly diagnosed patients. Repertoires differed for reasons still undefined, possibly disease activity or prior therapy. At C4D1, TCR diversity had climbed significantly for CD4+ cells, though not for CD8+ cells.

Some clones are missing from TCRdb's copy, which holds only in-frame ones; the method was immunoSEQ multiplex PCR. The sample lists approximately 90,000 clones, approximately 86% seen once, with approximately 15% in the top ten. CDR1 is LNHDA, CDR2 SQIVND, per germline (reference sequence). CDR3 length: 13 amino acids. V was clipped by 5 bases and J by 4 bases; unmatched bases: 2. A note on this clone: Its cognate antigen is unknown.

Time point in this sample: cycle 4 day 1 (C4D1), after around six weeks of nivolumab. Autologous stem cell transplantation was followed by relapse in every patient, and brentuximab vedotin exposure varied. The input for sequencing was peripheral blood mononuclear cells (PBMCs), taken before the fourth cycle of nivolumab. The clonotype originates from a human donor with classical Hodgkin lymphoma. This chain connects TRBV19 to TRBJ2-3; 8 nucleotides line up with TRBD1. DNA for the CDR3: TGTGCCAGTAGTGACAGGGGCCCAGATACGCAGTATTTT. Translated: CASSDRGPDTQYF.